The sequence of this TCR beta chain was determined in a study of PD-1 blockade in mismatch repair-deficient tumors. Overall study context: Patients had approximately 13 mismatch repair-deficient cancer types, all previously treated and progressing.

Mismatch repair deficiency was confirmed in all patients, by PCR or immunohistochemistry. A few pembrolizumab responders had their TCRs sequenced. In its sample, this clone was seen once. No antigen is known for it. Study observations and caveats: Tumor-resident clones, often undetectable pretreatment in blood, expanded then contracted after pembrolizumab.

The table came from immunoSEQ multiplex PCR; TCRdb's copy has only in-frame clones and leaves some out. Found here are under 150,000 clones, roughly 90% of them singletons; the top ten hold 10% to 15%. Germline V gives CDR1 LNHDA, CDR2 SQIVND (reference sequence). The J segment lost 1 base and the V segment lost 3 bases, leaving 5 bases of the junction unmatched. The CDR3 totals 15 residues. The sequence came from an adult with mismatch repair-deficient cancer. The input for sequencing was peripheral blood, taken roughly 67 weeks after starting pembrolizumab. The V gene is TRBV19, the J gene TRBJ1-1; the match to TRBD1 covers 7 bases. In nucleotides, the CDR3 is TGTGCCAGTAGTATCGGACAGGCTAGGAACACTGAAGCTTTCTTT. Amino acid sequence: CASSIGQARNTEAFF.